The T cell receptor beta chain under discussion was sequenced for a study of blood T cells in healthy people across ages. PCR was performed a second time for about 7 to 11 cycles using a sample-barcoded 5' primer and a J-beta primer mix. TCRdb re-derived calls from the 5' RACE reads in MiXCR, one entry per CDR3 protein. The sample has fewer than 1.5 million distinct CDR3 sequences, about 40% seen once; the top ten hold 7.9%. This clonotype showed up just a few times. V shed 3 bases and J shed 1 base, with 7 bases lying between them. The CDR3 covers 14 residues. The J gene is TRBJ1-5, the V gene TRBV12-3 or TRBV12-4; TRBD1 is a possible D gene (5 bases). The receptor was isolated from a woman in her late teens or twenties in good health. The sample was blood. The CDR3 bases are TGTGCCAGCAGTTTTAGGGGAAGCAATCAGCCCCAGCATTTT. This sequence encodes CASSFRGSNQPQHF.